This is a list of T cell receptor beta chains from one sample in a study of shared clonotypes between healthy human individuals. The table came from immunoSEQ multiplex PCR; TCRdb's copy has only in-frame clones and leaves some out. The sample holds hundreds of thousands of clones, around 95% seen once. Sequenced sample: naive CD8+ T cells sorted from blood. These receptors were collected from a woman younger than 45 in good health. Both conserved end residues are part of each CDR3. D genes are given only for firm matches. For some rows the clone size is stated as once, few or many, or as a class when expanded; others skip it.

d_gene	v_gene	j_gene	abundance	len	CDR3nt	CDR3aa
TRBD2	TRBV10-1	TRBJ2-7	once	14	TGCGCCAGCTCTCCCGTAGCGGGAGCCCCCGAGCAGTACTTC	CASSPVAGAPEQYF
-	TRBV4-1	TRBJ1-2	-	16	TGCGCCAGCAGCCACCCCCTTCGGGGGCCCCGAGACGGCTACACCTTC	CASSHPLRGPRDGYTF
-	TRBV7-8	TRBJ2-7	-	13	TGTGCCAGCAGCTTAGACAGGACCTACGAGCAGTACTTC	CASSLDRTYEQYF
-	TRBV19	TRBJ2-7	-	15	TGTGCCAGTAGTATGGCTTTTGTCAGTTTCTACGAGCAGTACTTC	CASSMAFVSFYEQYF
-	TRBV11-2	TRBJ2-5	-	15	TGTGCCAGCAGCTTAGACGCGCCCTTAGTCGAGACCCAGTACTTC	CASSLDAPLVETQYF
-	TRBV30	TRBJ1-3	-	14	TGTGCCTGGAGCGCCGCTATCTCGGGAGACACCATATATTTT	CAWSAAISGDTIYF
-	TRBV5-4	TRBJ1-2	-	15	TGTGCCAGCAGCGAGGACAGTACAAGGAACTATGGCTACACCTTC	CASSEDSTRNYGYTF
TRBD2	TRBV9	TRBJ2-1	-	13	TGTGCCAGCACCGGACTAGCGGACAATGAGCAGTTCTTC	CASTGLADNEQFF
-	TRBV18	TRBJ1-5	once	15	TGTGCCAGCTCACCACCGACGCCGGGCACCCCTCCTCAGCATTTT	CASSPPTPGTPPQHF
-	TRBV11-2	TRBJ2-7	-	14	TGTGCCAGCAGCTTAGGGGTGGAACTTGGCGAGCAGTACTTC	CASSLGVELGEQYF
-	TRBV28	TRBJ2-7	-	14	TGTGCCAGCAGTCAAAACGGGAGAAGCTACGAGCAGTACTTC	CASSQNGRSYEQYF
-	TRBV11-2	TRBJ2-3	-	12	TGTGCCAGCAGCTTAGATCTGGATACGCAGTATTTT	CASSLDLDTQYF
-	TRBV11-2	TRBJ2-4	-	19	TGTGCCAGCAGCTTATTGTACCGGAATAGACAAGAAGCCAAAAACATTCAGTACTTC	CASSLLYRNRQEAKNIQYF
TRBD2	TRBV18	TRBJ2-3	-	17	TGTGCCAGCTCACCAAAAAACAGCGGGAGGAGTACAGATACGCAGTATTTT	CASSPKNSGRSTDTQYF
-	TRBV7-9	TRBJ2-5	once	12	TGTGCCAGCAGCTACCAGGAAGAGACCCAGTACTTC	CASSYQEETQYF
-	TRBV5-6	TRBJ1-5	-	15	TGTGCCAGCAGCTTACAGGAGCTCGGCAATCAGCCCCAGCATTTT	CASSLQELGNQPQHF
TRBD2	TRBV7-9	TRBJ2-3	-	15	TGTGCCAGCAGCTTTGGGACTAGCGGGAGAGATACGCAGTATTTT	CASSFGTSGRDTQYF
TRBD1	TRBV4-1	TRBJ2-1	-	16	TGCGCCAGCAGCCAAAGCCCCGGGACAGGGGGCAATGAGCAGTTCTTC	CASSQSPGTGGNEQFF
-	TRBV11-2	TRBJ2-1	-	11	TGTGCCAGCAGCCCTCAGGGTGAGCAGTTCTTC	CASSPQGEQFF
TRBD2	TRBV7-9	TRBJ2-7	-	15	TGTGCCAGCAGCTTATCCAGCGGGAGTATCCACGAGCAGTACTTC	CASSLSSGSIHEQYF
TRBD1	TRBV7-6	TRBJ2-3	-	15	TGTGCCAGCAGGCGGGACAGGGGGCAAACAGATACGCAGTATTTT	CASRRDRGQTDTQYF
-	TRBV4-1	TRBJ2-7	-	16	TGCGCCAGCAGCCAAGTCGCCGAGGCCCCTGCCTACGAGCAGTACTTC	CASSQVAEAPAYEQYF
-	TRBV14	TRBJ2-7	-	13	TGTGCCAGCAGCCAACTAAAGACCTACGAGCAGTACTTC	CASSQLKTYEQYF
TRBD2	TRBV27	TRBJ2-7	-	16	TGTGCCAGCACCGGCGGGGCTAGCGGGAACGGATACGAGCAGTACTTC	CASTGGASGNGYEQYF
-	TRBV28	TRBJ2-5	-	16	TGTGCCAGCAGTGTCCGGCTCCGATTGGGACAAGAGACCCAGTACTTC	CASSVRLRLGQETQYF
TRBD1	TRBV18	TRBJ1-3	-	16	TGTGCCAGCTCACCACTGATTGACAGGGCTGGAAACACCATATATTTT	CASSPLIDRAGNTIYF
-	TRBV28	TRBJ1-5	-	10	TGTGCCAGCAGTTTTACGTCCCAGCATTTT	CASSFTSQHF
-	TRBV27	TRBJ1-1	-	16	TGTGCCAGCAGTTTGGGGGCCGGCGGGGGAGATACTGAAGCTTTCTTT	CASSLGAGGGDTEAFF
TRBD2	TRBV5-1	TRBJ2-7	-	16	TGCGCCAGCAGCTTGGCTGGATGGGAGGGCCCACACGAGCAGTACTTC	CASSLAGWEGPHEQYF
-	TRBV6-1	TRBJ2-3	-	16	TGTGCCAGCAGTGAGCCCCCTTTGCAAAGCACAGATACGCAGTATTTT	CASSEPPLQSTDTQYF
TRBD1	TRBV29-1	TRBJ1-2	-	14	TGCAGCGCCATTGGACAGGAGGAGGACTATGGCTACACCTTC	CSAIGQEEDYGYTF
TRBD1	TRBV4-1	TRBJ1-4	-	14	TGCGCCAGCAGCCAGGACAGGGCAAATGAAAAACTGTTTTTT	CASSQDRANEKLFF
-	TRBV11-2	TRBJ1-3	-	15	TGTGCCAGCGTCGCCGGTTCCGGGGAAGGAAACACCATATATTTT	CASVAGSGEGNTIYF
TRBD2	TRBV6-5	TRBJ2-2	once	14	TGTGCCAGCAGCCTAGCGGGAGTTGCCGGGGAGCTGTTTTTT	CASSLAGVAGELFF